This T cell receptor (beta chain) was observed in a study of T cells after yellow fever vaccination. Notes on the study in general: Abundant contaminating clonotypes from the bulk population could appear in FACS-sorted repertoires. A minor fraction of clonotypes spanned both CD4 and CD8 compartments.

The germline V gene has CDR1 SGHTA and CDR2 FQGNSA. This CDR3 is built from 15 residues. The V end lost 2 bases, the J end lost 1 base, and 9 bases lay between the germline ends. Each CDR3 protein gets one entry after TCRdb re-called the 5' RACE reads with MiXCR. The table includes around 300,000 distinct CDR3 sequences, 10% to 15% detected once. Concerning this clonotype itself: What it recognizes is unknown.

The sequencing here drew on CD4+ T cells sorted from PBMCs, taken 45 days after the yellow fever booster vaccination. This clonotype was obtained from a man younger than 45 who received the YFV17D yellow fever vaccine. This chain links TRBV7-2 with TRBJ2-1; D gene unclear. In DNA, the CDR3 is TGTGCCAGCAGCTTAATTGGCGGATCCTACAATGAGCAGTTCTTC. Encoded protein: CASSLIGGSYNEQFF.